A selection of T cell receptor beta chains follows, all from one sample in a study of T-cell memory formation after mild COVID-19. In TCRdb, the 5' RACE reads were re-called with MiXCR into one record per CDR3 protein. Of 580,000 or so distinct CDR3 sequences detected, approximately 15% appear once; the ten largest clones hold about 7.5%. The sample was PBMCs or a T cell subset sorted from them (not recorded which). Receptors originate from an adult woman who had mild COVID-19 (a few samples of this study predate the infection). Cell type and time point are not known. CDR3s include the opening cysteine and the closing phenylalanine or tryptophan. A D gene is named only where the DNA matches it firmly. Part of the rows lack a size; the others show once, few, many or a class for expanded clones.

v_gene	j_gene	d_gene	abundance	CDR3aa	CDR3nt
TRBV3-1	TRBJ2-7	.	many	CASSQNRLSYEQYF	TGTGCCAGCAGCCAGAACAGGCTATCCTACGAGCAGTACTTC
TRBV20-1	TRBJ2-7	TRBD1	few	CSARDRGRYEQYF	TGCAGTGCTAGAGACAGGGGGCGGTACGAGCAGTACTTC
TRBV18	TRBJ2-7	TRBD1	.	CASSPPWDRAAYEQYF	TGTGCCAGCTCACCACCTTGGGACAGGGCCGCGTACGAGCAGTACTTC
TRBV5-6	TRBJ2-2	.	few	CASSLYGGAETGELFF	TGTGCCAGCAGCTTGTACGGGGGTGCCGAAACCGGGGAGCTGTTTTTT
TRBV12-3/TRBV12-4	TRBJ2-4	TRBD1	.	CASRQGLAKNIQYF	TGTGCCAGCAGACAGGGGCTGGCCAAAAACATTCAGTACTTC
TRBV12-3/TRBV12-4	TRBJ2-4	.	many	CASSLSSKNIQYF	TGTGCCAGCAGTTTATCCTCCAAAAACATTCAGTACTTC
TRBV20-1	TRBJ2-5	.	.	CSAKGTLVYQETQYF	TGCAGTGCCAAGGGCACCCTCGTGTACCAAGAGACCCAGTACTTC
TRBV12-3/TRBV12-4	TRBJ2-1	.	.	CASSRSSHNEQFF	TGTGCCAGCAGCAGAAGTTCCCACAATGAGCAGTTCTTC
TRBV6-2/TRBV6-3	TRBJ2-1	TRBD2	few	CASSAGTRPQEQFF	TGTGCCAGCAGTGCCGGGACTAGACCCCAAGAGCAGTTCTTC
TRBV7-2	TRBJ1-2	TRBD1	many	CASSLGTGGSYGYTF	TGTGCCAGCAGCTTAGGGACAGGGGGCTCCTATGGCTACACCTTC
TRBV7-9	TRBJ1-5	TRBD1	few	CASSLAGTGSIRQPQHF	TGTGCCAGCAGCTTAGCCGGGACAGGATCGATTCGTCAGCCCCAGCATTTT
TRBV6-2/TRBV6-3	TRBJ1-1	TRBD1	.	CASSLTGSQDTEAFF	TGTGCCAGCAGCTTGACAGGGAGCCAGGACACTGAAGCTTTCTTT
TRBV5-1	TRBJ2-1	.	.	CASSRSTGFNEQFF	TGCGCCAGCAGCCGAAGTACAGGGTTCAATGAGCAGTTCTTC
TRBV15	TRBJ1-1	.	.	CATSPGTPEAFF	TGTGCCACCAGCCCGGGAACCCCTGAAGCTTTCTTT
TRBV2	TRBJ2-5	TRBD1	few	CASTAGTGEETQYF	TGTGCCAGCACGGCCGGGACAGGGGAAGAGACCCAGTACTTC
TRBV7-2	TRBJ2-3	.	.	CASSANRGDTQYF	TGTGCCAGCAGCGCAAACCGTGGAGATACGCAGTATTTT
TRBV19	TRBJ2-1	.	.	CASTSRPSSFEQFF	TGTGCCAGTACCTCTCGGCCGTCTTCGTTTGAGCAGTTCTTC
TRBV20-1	TRBJ2-5	.	.	CSARDPLGTQYF	TGCAGTGCTAGAGATCCTTTGGGGACCCAGTACTTC
TRBV6-5	TRBJ2-3	.	.	CASSYSASGVGDTQYF	TGTGCCAGCAGTTACTCGGCGTCAGGGGTAGGAGATACGCAGTATTTT
TRBV12-3/TRBV12-4	TRBJ1-2	.	few	CASSLGGLLYGYTF	TGTGCCAGCAGTTTAGGGGGGCTCCTCTACGGCTACACCTTC
TRBV5-1	TRBJ2-3	.	few	CASSFSFGTDTQYF	TGCGCCAGCAGCTTTTCGTTTGGCACAGATACGCAGTATTTT
TRBV4-3	TRBJ2-7	TRBD2	few	CASSQDSGRLRSYEQYF	TGCGCCAGCAGCCAAGATAGCGGGAGACTTCGGTCCTACGAGCAGTACTTC
TRBV11-3	TRBJ1-3	TRBD1	few	CASSFRQGTGNTIYF	TGTGCCAGCAGCTTCCGACAGGGGACGGGAAACACCATATATTTT
TRBV7-6	TRBJ2-5	.	many	CASSPRDAGETQYF	TGTGCCAGCAGCCCCCGGGACGCTGGGGAGACCCAGTACTTC
TRBV4-3	TRBJ1-1	.	.	CASSQDRRGMNTEAFF	TGCGCCAGCAGCCAAGATAGGAGGGGGATGAACACTGAAGCTTTCTTT
TRBV9	TRBJ2-5	TRBD2	.	CASSGGGGASGETQYF	TGTGCCAGCAGCGGCGGCGGGGGGGCGTCGGGAGAGACCCAGTACTTC
TRBV5-1	TRBJ2-3	.	.	CASSLEGATDTQYF	TGCGCCAGCAGCTTGGAAGGCGCCACAGATACGCAGTATTTT
TRBV7-2	TRBJ2-3	TRBD1	many	CATARGTYTDTQYF	TGTGCCACCGCCAGGGGGACATACACAGATACGCAGTATTTT
TRBV20-1	TRBJ2-7	.	.	CSATTPDATDSYEQYF	TGCAGTGCTACGACCCCTGATGCTACCGACTCCTACGAGCAGTACTTC
TRBV7-8	TRBJ2-5	.	few	CASSLGGRGTQYF	TGTGCCAGCAGCTTGGGGGGTCGGGGGACCCAGTACTTC
TRBV9	TRBJ2-1	.	few	CASSVERIAEQFF	TGTGCCAGCAGCGTCGAGAGAATAGCGGAGCAGTTCTTC
TRBV6-5	TRBJ2-1	.	few	CASSYERGSYNEQFF	TGTGCCAGCAGTTACGAGCGAGGCTCCTACAATGAGCAGTTCTTC
TRBV9	TRBJ2-3	.	few	CASSPPRDWSTDTQYF	TGTGCCAGCAGCCCACCCCGAGACTGGAGCACAGATACGCAGTATTTT
TRBV7-6	TRBJ2-3	TRBD1	few	CASSSTGGPSTDTQYF	TGTGCCAGCAGCTCCACAGGGGGACCTTCCACAGATACGCAGTATTTT
TRBV7-2	TRBJ2-2	TRBD1	few	CASSAPGQVNTGELFF	TGTGCCAGCAGCGCCCCGGGACAGGTCAACACCGGGGAGCTGTTTTTT
TRBV3-1	TRBJ2-7	TRBD2	few	CASSQDPTSGDPQYF	TGTGCCAGCAGCCAAGATCCCACTAGCGGGGATCCCCAGTACTTC
TRBV10-2	TRBJ2-6	TRBD1	.	CASRTGGNLNSGANVLTF	TGCGCCAGCAGGACAGGGGGCAACTTAAATTCTGGGGCCAACGTCCTGACTTTC
TRBV4-3	TRBJ2-2	.	few	CASSQDGRPLWGELFF	TGCGCCAGCAGCCAAGATGGCAGGCCGTTGTGGGGGGAGCTGTTTTTT
TRBV5-5	TRBJ1-2	.	.	CASSLESGRNYGYTF	TGTGCCAGCAGCTTGGAGTCAGGGAGGAACTATGGCTACACCTTC
TRBV11-2	TRBJ1-6	.	few	CASSFNANSPLHF	TGTGCCAGCAGCTTCAACGCAAATTCACCCCTCCACTTT
TRBV20-1	TRBJ1-3	.	.	CSASKGFPGNTIYF	TGCAGTGCCTCAAAGGGGTTTCCTGGAAACACCATATATTTT
TRBV24-1	TRBJ2-7	TRBD2	.	CATSVVVAGGRYEQYF	TGTGCCACCAGTGTGGTGGTAGCGGGAGGGCGATACGAGCAGTACTTC
TRBV30	TRBJ2-3	.	.	CAWNTGTDTQYF	TGTGCCTGGAATACGGGCACAGATACGCAGTATTTT
TRBV6-1	TRBJ2-1	.	.	CASSEHYQIGAEQFF	TGTGCCAGCAGTGAACATTACCAAATAGGGGCAGAGCAGTTCTTC
TRBV6-1	TRBJ2-7	TRBD1	few	CASSEIQGALGEQYF	TGTGCCAGCAGTGAAATCCAGGGGGCTTTAGGGGAGCAGTACTTC
TRBV10-3	TRBJ2-7	.	.	CAISEPYEQYF	TGTGCCATCAGTGAACCCTACGAGCAGTACTTC
TRBV10-3	TRBJ2-2	.	.	CAIRGRGQDTGELFF	TGTGCCATCAGGGGTAGGGGTCAAGACACCGGGGAGCTGTTTTTT
TRBV6-4	TRBJ2-7	.	few	CASPNTRVFPYEQYF	TGTGCCAGCCCAAATACTCGGGTTTTCCCCTACGAGCAGTACTTC
TRBV4-3	TRBJ2-3	.	few	CASSQDAISTDTQYF	TGCGCCAGCAGCCAAGATGCAATTAGCACAGATACGCAGTATTTT
TRBV5-1	TRBJ1-1	.	.	CASSLAVGNTEAFF	TGCGCCAGCAGCTTGGCTGTGGGGAACACTGAAGCTTTCTTT
TRBV5-1	TRBJ2-1	TRBD1	few	CASRPGTGRDNEQFF	TGCGCCAGCAGGCCTGGGACAGGTAGGGACAATGAGCAGTTCTTC
TRBV9	TRBJ2-6	.	.	CASSGAESGANVLTF	TGTGCCAGCAGCGGGGCGGAGTCTGGGGCCAACGTCCTGACTTTC